The source of this T cell receptor (beta chain) is a study of OX40 agonist ivuxolimab in advanced cancers. V lost 2 bases and J lost 7; bases outside the gene matches: 7. The CDR3 extends over 16 amino acids. Per germline, CDR1 SGHVS and CDR2 FNYEAQ. Profiled with immunoSEQ multiplex PCR; TCRdb holds only in-frame clones, not every one. The sample lists 50,000 to 75,000 clones, 92% occurring once. If patients had autoimmune disease history or systemic immunosuppression, they were excluded. The specimen was CD4+ or CD8+ T cells sorted from blood, collected in a trial of the OX40 agonist ivuxolimab. This receptor was identified in an adult with an advanced solid tumor such as melanoma, head and neck, liver or kidney cancer. The gene calls are TRBV7-6 and TRBJ2-1, with 11 bases matching TRBD2. This chain's CDR3 is CASSLTSGSGWNEQFF. CDR3 bases: TGTGCCAGCAGCTTAACTAGCGGGAGTGGATGGAATGAGCAGTTCTTC. The variable domain in full, with the rest retrieved from reference TRBV7-6 and TRBJ2-1, is GAGVSQSPRYKVTKRGQDVALRCDPISGHVSLYWYRQALGQGPEFLTYFNYEAQQDKSGLPNDRFSAERPEGSISTLTIQRTEQRDSAMYRCASSLTSGSGWNEQFFGPGTRLTVL.